The T cell receptor (beta chain) described here comes from a study of T cell repertoires in cytomegalovirus infection. Study observations and caveats: It was HLA-C-restricted CMV-specific TCR beta clonotypes that dominated the response ex vivo.

TCRdb redid the calling of the reads with MiXCR, one entry per CDR3 protein. Among approximately 470,000 distinct CDR3 sequences listed, approximately 46% were seen once. V shed 8 bases and J shed 8 bases, with 13 bases lying between them. This CDR3 is built from 13 residues. Germline V CDR1 and CDR2: SGHTA, FQGNSA. Points on this clonotype: Antigen: not known.

The TCR originated in a human donor in good health (CMV status not recorded). Some clones in this sample may be carry-over from other donors' samples. The sequenced sample was cultured PBMCs, obtained from culture after CMV antigen stimulation. The chain employs TRBV7-2 and TRBJ1-6, with D tentatively TRBD1 (5 bases). The CDR3 sequence is CASGREVDSPLHF. The DNA for the CDR3 is TGTGCCAGCGGCAGGGAGGTTGATTCACCCCTCCACTTT.